Listed here are 14 T cell receptor beta chains from one sample, sequenced in a study of PD-L1 blockade in urothelial cancer. Method: immunoSEQ multiplex PCR; TCRdb's copy keeps in-frame clones and lacks some. The profile shows 17,000 or so clones, about 85% of them singletons. The sample was PBMCs, taken around atezolizumab (anti-PD-L1) treatment. These receptors were collected from a man aged 50 to 59 with urothelial cancer.

Regarding this clone: A read error may produce the germline difference seen at one junction end. The CDR3 spells CASSLATGVWNEQFF. The DNA for the CDR3 is TGTGCCAGCAGCCTAGCTACGGGAGTATGGAATGAGCAGTTCTTC. The chain recombines TRBV7-2 with TRBJ2-1; tentative D call: TRBD2 (6 bases). CDR1 and CDR2 (germline): SGHTA, FQGNSA. This CDR3 has 15 amino acids.

V and J are TRBV30 and TRBJ1-6; the match to TRBD1 covers 8 bases. From germline, CDR1 is GTSNPN and CDR2 SVGIG (reference sequence). The CDR3 runs to 13 residues. V shed 8 bases, J shed 5 bases, and the junction held 5 bases outside the gene matches. Here the CDR3 reads CARQGNDNSPLHF. The DNA of the CDR3 is TGTGCCAGACAGGGGAATGATAATTCACCCCTCCACTTT.

V usage is TRBV6-5 and J usage is TRBJ1-1; no clear D. Trimming took 5 bases from V and 2 from J, leaving 6 bases between them. The CDR3 extends over 12 amino acids. In germline, CDR1 is MNHEY, CDR2 SVGAGI. CDR3 sequence reads: CASSEINTEAFF. The CDR3, as DNA: TGTGCCAGCAGTGAGATTAACACTGAAGCTTTCTTT.

The V and J genes are TRBV7-6 and TRBJ2-7, with D maybe TRBD2 (5 bases). Trimming shortened V by 2 bases and J by 3 bases, and 11 bases separated the two germline ends. Germline loops: CDR1 SGHVS, CDR2 FNYEAQ. The CDR3 has 14 amino acids. DNA for the CDR3: TGTGCCAGCAGCTTATCGCCCGGGAACTACGAGCAGTACTTC. This codes for CASSLSPGNYEQYF.

This chain uses TRBV27 with TRBJ2-2; D is unclear. There are 13 residues in the CDR3. Trimming cost V 3 bases and J 3 bases, with 5 bases left between them. Germline loops: CDR1 MNHEY, CDR2 SMNVEV (reference sequence). CDR3 coding DNA: TGTGCCAGCAGTTTTGGAGACACCGGGGAGCTGTTTTTT. It encodes CASSFGDTGELFF.

V and J are TRBV4-1 and TRBJ2-5, with 7 bases identical to TRBD2. Germline loops: CDR1 MGHRA, CDR2 YSYEKL. V lost 6 bases and J lost 3; bases outside the gene matches: 13. CDR3 length: 16 amino acids. CDR3 region: CASSKSGERVEETQYF. In nucleotides, the CDR3 is TGCGCCAGCAGTAAGAGCGGGGAAAGAGTCGAAGAGACCCAGTACTTC.

This chain links TRBV6-1 with TRBJ2-7; TRBD1 is a possible D gene (5 bases). The CDR3 runs to 12 residues. Germline CDR1 is MNHNS and CDR2 is SASEGT. V lost 2 bases, J lost 3 bases, and 5 bases lay in between. The CDR3 region has the DNA TGTGCCAGCAGTGAAAGGGGCTACGAGCAGTACTTC. It specifies CASSERGYEQYF.

This chain connects TRBV5-6 to TRBJ2-2; 13 bases map to TRBD2. The CDR3 covers 18 residues. Trimming at V came to 0 bases and at J to 1 base, leaving 3 bases not matched to a gene. Germline-derived CDR1 and CDR2 are SGHDT and YYEEEE. CDR3 in DNA: TGTGCCAGCAGCTTGGAGGGACTAGCGGGAAAGAACACCGGGGAGCTGTTTTTT. It encodes CASSLEGLAGKNTGELFF. Full variable domain (outside the CDR3, taken from reference TRBV5-6 and TRBJ2-2): DAGVTQSPTHLIKTRGQQVTLRCSPKSGHDTVSWYQQALGQGPQFIFQYYEEEERQRGNFPDRFSGHQFPNYSSELNVNALLLGDSALYLCASSLEGLAGKNTGELFFGEGSRLTVL.

The chain couples TRBV18 to TRBJ2-2, with D perhaps matching TRBD1 (5 bases). V was trimmed by 1 base and J by 4 bases, leaving 13 bases between them. This CDR3 has 16 amino acids. CDR1 and CDR2 (germline): KGHSH, LQKENI. CDR3 amino acids: CASSPRKGSGTGELFF. In nucleotides, the CDR3 is TGTGCCAGCTCACCACGGAAGGGGTCGGGCACCGGGGAGCTGTTTTTT.

The chain carries TRBV6-5 and TRBJ1-2, with D tentatively TRBD1 (6 bases). This CDR3 spans 16 amino acids. Germline V gives CDR1 MNHEY, CDR2 SVGAGI. V lost 2 bases to trimming and J lost 6 bases, with 19 bases between them. The CDR3 DNA follows: TGTGCCAGCAGTTACCAAAACAGGGCAACGAGGAATGGCTACACCTTC. Encoded protein: CASSYQNRATRNGYTF.

The chain couples TRBV5-1 to TRBJ2-7; 7 positions agree with TRBD2. CDR1 and CDR2 from the germline V gene are SGHRS and YFSETQ. J lost 3 bases, V lost 0 bases, and 3 bases had no gene match. This CDR3 region has 14 residues. CDR3 sequence reads: CASSLAGTNYEQYF. The DNA of the CDR3 is TGCGCCAGCAGCTTGGCCGGGACTAACTACGAGCAGTACTTC.

This clone appeared once. This sequence joins TRBV5-6 and TRBJ2-2, with no clear D. The CDR3 runs to 16 residues. The germline V gene has CDR1 SGHDT and CDR2 YYEEEE. V lost 2 bases, J lost 4 bases, and 15 bases lay in between. CDR3 amino acids: CASSFAAPLSTGELFF. The CDR3 DNA sequence: TGTGCCAGCAGCTTCGCGGCCCCTTTGAGCACCGGGGAGCTGTTTTTT.

The V gene is TRBV27, the J gene TRBJ2-7; D possibly corresponds to TRBD1 (5 bases). The CDR3 loop spans 14 amino acids. CDR1 and CDR2 (germline): MNHEY, SMNVEV (reference sequence). V was shortened by 0 bases and J by 4 bases, with 10 bases between the two germline ends. The CDR3 reads CASSLSHRTYEQYF. The CDR3 DNA reads TGTGCCAGCAGTTTATCGCACAGGACGTACGAGCAGTACTTC.

This clone is categorized as medium-sized. The CDR3 is CASSLRLGTDTQYF. The CDR3 nucleotides are TGTGCCAGCAGCCTTCGACTCGGCACAGATACGCAGTATTTT. The chain joins TRBV7-6 to TRBJ2-3, with D hard to call. Germline CDR1 reads SGHVS; CDR2 reads FNYEAQ. The CDR3 sequence is 14 residues long. V was cut by 5 bases and J by 1 base, with 10 bases left in between.